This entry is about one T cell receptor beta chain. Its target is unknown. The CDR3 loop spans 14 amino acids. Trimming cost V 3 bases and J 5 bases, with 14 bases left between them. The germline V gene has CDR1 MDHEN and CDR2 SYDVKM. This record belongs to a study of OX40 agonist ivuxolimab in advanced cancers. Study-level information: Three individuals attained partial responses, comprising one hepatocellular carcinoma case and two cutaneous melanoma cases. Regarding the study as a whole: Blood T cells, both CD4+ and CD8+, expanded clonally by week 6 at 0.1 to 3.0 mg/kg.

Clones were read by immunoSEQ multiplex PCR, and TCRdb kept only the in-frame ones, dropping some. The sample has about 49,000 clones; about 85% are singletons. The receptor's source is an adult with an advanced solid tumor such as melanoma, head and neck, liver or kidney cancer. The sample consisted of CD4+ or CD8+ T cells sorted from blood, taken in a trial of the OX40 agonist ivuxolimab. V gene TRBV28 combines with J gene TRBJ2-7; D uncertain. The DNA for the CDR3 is TGTGCCAGCAGTTTGGGATCGCCCCCTGACGAGCAGTACTTC. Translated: CASSLGSPPDEQYF.